This TCR beta chain derives from a study of T cell changes during pregnancy in multiple sclerosis. Here immunoSEQ multiplex PCR was the method, and the copy in TCRdb shows in-frame clones only, minus some. The sample consists of 50,000 to 60,000 clones, approximately 86% of them appearing once. This CDR3 is built from 14 residues. Trimming cost V 0 bases and J 6 bases, with 10 bases left between them. Germline V CDR1 and CDR2: LGHNA, YSLEER. The TCR comes from a female donor with multiple sclerosis, enrolled in a pregnancy study. The chain recombines TRBV4-3 with TRBJ2-3, with TRBD2 as a possible D gene (6 bases). The sample was CD4+ T cells from peripheral blood mononuclear cells, taken in the third trimester of pregnancy. The CDR3 coding sequence is TGCGCCAGCAGCCAAGATGCGGGGAGGGATACGCAGTATTTT. Its translation is CASSQDAGRDTQYF.